This entry describes one T cell receptor (beta chain). This sample is part of a study of blood T cell repertoires in COVID-19. The assay was immunoSEQ multiplex PCR, and TCRdb's table has in-frame clones only and misses some. The sample comprises 250,000 to 300,000 clones, roughly nine tenths of which are singletons, and approximately 1.3% rests with the top ten. This CDR3 is built from 12 residues. Deletions cut 1 base from V and 8 bases from J, with 6 bases between. Germline V gene sequence: CDR1 SEHNR, CDR2 FQNEAQ (reference sequence). This TCR derives from a human donor in a cohort exposed to, infected with or recovered from COVID-19 (not recorded which). The donor label of this sample is uncertain. The chain recombines TRBV7-9 with TRBJ1-3, with unresolved D. Sequenced: PBMCs or T cells enriched from blood (not recorded which). The CDR3 bases are TGTGCCAGCAGCTTAGGCGTGGACACCATATATTTT. It is translated as CASSLGVDTIYF.